This T cell receptor (beta chain) was found in a study of read filtering for tumor transcriptome and immune sequencing. This library used roughly 0.4 ug RNA and molecular barcoded adaptors spanning alpha/delta and beta/gamma chains. TCRdb reprocessed the reads with MiXCR, giving one entry per CDR3 protein. The table has more than 55,000 distinct CDR3 sequences, roughly 19% seen once. In regard to this clonotype: Its antigen is undetermined.

Every patient had bone marrow sampled while the disease was active. The study, taken as a whole, reports: The CD138-negative fraction was mixed bone marrow immune cells, not pure T cells. Dropping single-read clonotypes raised IR-seq and RNA-seq shared-clonotype correlation.

Sample: a population of CD138-negative cells sorted from bone marrow. This TCR was recovered from a donor aged 40 or over with multiple myeloma.

Here the CDR3 reads CSVELGSTDTQYF. CDR3 sequence (DNA): TGCAGCGTTGAATTGGGAAGCACAGATACGCAGTATTTT. The genes are TRBV29-1 and TRBJ2-3; D gene uncertain. Trimming shortened V by 2 bases and J by 0 bases, and 6 bases separated the two germline ends. Germline values: CDR1 SQVTM, CDR2 ANQGSEA. This CDR3 has 13 residues.